Presented here are 7 T cell receptor beta chains from one specimen sequenced in a study of cytomegalovirus exposure and HLA in healthy donors. The PCR contained 60 Vbeta and 13 Jbeta primers. The protocol was immunoSEQ multiplex PCR, while the TCRdb copy is restricted to in-frame clones and leaves out a portion. This sample carries about 200,000 clones, with 1.1% going to the ten biggest clones. Sequenced input: PBMCs. All receptors derive from a girl aged 2-9 years in good health and CMV-seropositive.

V is TRBV5-6 and J is TRBJ2-3; D is unresolved. The germline CDR1 and CDR2 sequences are SGHDT and YYEEEE. CDR3 length: 14 residues. Trimming took off 0 bases at V and 4 bases at J, with 9 bases between the two ends. The CDR3 DNA follows: TGTGCCAGCAGCTTGGCCCCAAATCCAGATACGCAGTATTTT. The encoded protein is CASSLAPNPDTQYF. The complete variable domain, with remaining parts taken from reference TRBV5-6 and TRBJ2-3, reads DAGVTQSPTHLIKTRGQQVTLRCSPKSGHDTVSWYQQALGQGPQFIFQYYEEEERQRGNFPDRFSGHQFPNYSSELNVNALLLGDSALYLCASSLAPNPDTQYFGPGTRLTVL.

V usage is TRBV28 and J usage is TRBJ2-7; 10 bases line up with TRBD2. Germline-derived CDR1 and CDR2 are MDHEN and SYDVKM. V shed 6 bases and J 3 bases; nucleotides not matched to a gene: 8. The CDR3 is 15 amino acids. The CDR3 bases are TGTGCCAGCAGGCCTAGCGGGAGTCCCCACTACGAGCAGTACTTC. This codes for CASRPSGSPHYEQYF.

The chain combines TRBV6-1 with TRBJ1-5; TRBD1 agrees at 7 bases. This CDR3 has 14 residues. Losses at the gene ends were 4 bases for V and 2 bases for J; bases not matched to a gene: 2. Per the germline V gene, CDR1 is MNHNS and CDR2 is SASEGT. The CDR3 sequence: CASSATGGNQPQHF. CDR3 bases: TGTGCCAGCAGTGCTACAGGGGGCAATCAGCCCCAGCATTTT.

The chain recombines TRBV7-9 with TRBJ1-5, with 10 bases aligning to TRBD1. Losses at the gene ends were 5 bases for V and 7 bases for J; bases not matched to a gene: 8. This CDR3 has 15 amino acids. Germline V gene data show CDR1 as SEHNR and CDR2 as FQNEAQ (reference sequence). In nucleotides, the CDR3 is TGTGCCAGCAGCCGGGGACAGGGGAGTGGGCAGCCCCAGCATTTT. Encoded protein: CASSRGQGSGQPQHF.

The chain couples TRBV5-4 to TRBJ2-1; 10 nucleotides match TRBD2. V dropped 3 bases and J dropped 3; count of bases not matched to a gene: 3. CDR3 length: 15 amino acids. CDR1 and CDR2 (germline): SGHNT, YYREEE (reference sequence). The CDR3 sequence: CASSSSGRDYNEQFF. CDR3 sequence (DNA): TGTGCCAGCAGCTCTAGCGGGAGAGACTACAATGAGCAGTTCTTC.

The V gene is TRBV10-1, the J gene TRBJ2-7; the D gene is possibly TRBD2 (5 bases). This CDR3 region has 14 residues. V gave up 4 bases and J gave up 7 bases, with 17 bases separating them. Germline-derived CDR1 and CDR2 are WNHNN and SYGVQD (reference sequence). DNA of the CDR3: TGCGCCAGCAGTGTTGGCATGGAGGCTTGGGAGCAGTACTTC. Its protein product is CASSVGMEAWEQYF.

This chain links TRBV29-1 with TRBJ2-5; D is perhaps TRBD1 (5 bases). The J call could be wrong; TRBJ2-7 is a better fit for the DNA end. In germline, CDR1 is SQVTM, CDR2 ANQGSEA. This CDR3 contains 11 residues. DNA for the CDR3: TGCAGCGTTAATAAGGGGATCGAGCAGTACTTC. Translated, it gives CSVNKGIEQYF.